This passage covers 7 T cell receptor beta chains from one sample sequenced in a study of blood T cells in healthy people across ages (dated by TCRdb to the mid-2010s). Library construction relied on 5' RACE. Reads for this sample came from an Illumina HiSeq 2500. A second PCR of about 7 to 12 cycles was run with a J-beta primer mix and a sample-barcoded 5' primer. TCRdb trimmed public reads at Q25 via fastp, called clones via MiXCR and kept in-frame beta chains. Each entry is one CDR3 protein sequence, shown with its most common DNA and genes. A total of roughly 1,700,000 distinct CDR3 sequences appear in this sample, about 30% of them only once. 7.7% of the sample belongs to the ten largest clones. Material: blood. The receptors come from a woman in her twenties or thirties in good health.

The chain couples TRBV12-3 or TRBV12-4 to TRBJ2-4, with TRBD2 matching over 10 bases. The CDR3 sequence is 15 residues long. V lost 4 bases and J lost 4; bases outside the gene matches: 4. The CDR3, as DNA: TGTGCCAGCAGTTCAGCGGGGGGGGCAAAAAACATTCAGTACTTC. This gives the protein CASSSAGGAKNIQYF.

A few counts support this clonotype. The chain carries TRBV5-5 and TRBJ2-3; 9 bases map to TRBD2. The CDR3 is 15 amino acids. The germline CDR1 and CDR2 sequences are SGHKS and YYEKEE (reference sequence). With 2 bases clipped from V and 4 bases from J, the junction kept 5 bases outside the gene matches. For the CDR3, the DNA is TGTGCCAGCAGCTTACGACTAGCGGAGTCAGATACGCAGTATTTT. This translates into CASSLRLAESDTQYF.

This chain joins TRBV20-1 and TRBJ2-3; D unresolved. In germline, CDR1 is DFQATT, CDR2 SNEGSKA (reference sequence). The CDR3 consists of 14 residues. Trimming left V 1 base short and J 1 base short, with 9 bases between. The CDR3 region has the DNA TGCAGTGCTAGAGTATTGGACGGCACAGATACGCAGTATTTT. It codes for CSARVLDGTDTQYF.

The CDR3, as DNA: TGTGCCAGCATGTCGAGCGGGAGCTTGGAAGAGCAGTACTTC. Encoded protein: CASMSSGSLEEQYF. V gene TRBV28 combines with J gene TRBJ2-7, with 8 bases matching TRBD2. The CDR3 sequence is 14 residues long. Germline loops: CDR1 MDHEN, CDR2 SYDVKM. With V trimmed by 7 bases and J by 7 bases, 12 bases remained unmatched.

The V and J genes are TRBV11-2 and TRBJ2-1; maybe TRBD1 (6 bases). Germline CDR1 is SGHAT and CDR2 is FQNNGV. V gave up 5 bases and J gave up 6 bases, with 17 bases separating them. The CDR3 has 15 residues. CDR3 sequence: CASSRGGPDRNEQFF. DNA for the CDR3: TGTGCCAGCAGCCGAGGGGGTCCGGACCGCAATGAGCAGTTCTTC.

This clonotype was observed a few times. The rearrangement joins TRBV5-6 to TRBJ1-2; no clear D. Trimming removed 4 bases at V and 5 bases at J, with 12 bases between. Germline V CDR1 and CDR2: SGHDT, YYEEEE. CDR3 length: 13 amino acids. CDR3 DNA sequence: TGTGCCAGCAGCCGTCCTTGGGGTTATGGCTACACCTTC. Protein sequence: CASSRPWGYGYTF.

Note on this clonotype: One end of the junction is discordant with germline, which a read error may explain. The chain combines TRBV12-3 or TRBV12-4 with TRBJ2-3, with TRBD2 as a possible D gene (5 bases). This CDR3 region has 14 residues. CDR3 region: CASNPSGSTDAQYF. The CDR3 nucleotides are TGTGCCAGCAACCCCAGCGGAAGCACAGATGCGCAGTATTTT.